This T cell receptor beta chain was obtained from a study of T cell responses to AZD1222 COVID-19 vaccine. Second doses that came at about 4 or about 12 weeks were put together. Regarding this clone: Its antigen is as yet unknown.

Assay: immunoSEQ multiplex PCR; the TCRdb copy retains only in-frame clones and omits some. The sample includes under 150,000 clones, approximately 90% of them seen just once. This CDR3 contains 14 residues. Trimming left V 0 bases short and J 4 bases short, with 9 bases between. Germline V gene data show CDR1 as SGDLS and CDR2 as YYNGEE. Study-wide findings and caveats: Reportedly, nearly half the spike-specific TCRs target unmutated variant regions. Among vaccine-associated CD4 TCRs, coverage spanned spike, with dominance at 160-218 and 743-854.

The input for sequencing was peripheral blood, taken 28 days after the second AZD1222 dose. The TCR was taken from an adult who received the AZD1222 COVID-19 vaccine. The rearrangement joins TRBV9 to TRBJ2-3, with D hard to call. CDR3 in amino acids: CASSVDWVADTQYF. CDR3 nucleotides: TGTGCCAGCAGCGTAGACTGGGTGGCAGATACGCAGTATTTT.